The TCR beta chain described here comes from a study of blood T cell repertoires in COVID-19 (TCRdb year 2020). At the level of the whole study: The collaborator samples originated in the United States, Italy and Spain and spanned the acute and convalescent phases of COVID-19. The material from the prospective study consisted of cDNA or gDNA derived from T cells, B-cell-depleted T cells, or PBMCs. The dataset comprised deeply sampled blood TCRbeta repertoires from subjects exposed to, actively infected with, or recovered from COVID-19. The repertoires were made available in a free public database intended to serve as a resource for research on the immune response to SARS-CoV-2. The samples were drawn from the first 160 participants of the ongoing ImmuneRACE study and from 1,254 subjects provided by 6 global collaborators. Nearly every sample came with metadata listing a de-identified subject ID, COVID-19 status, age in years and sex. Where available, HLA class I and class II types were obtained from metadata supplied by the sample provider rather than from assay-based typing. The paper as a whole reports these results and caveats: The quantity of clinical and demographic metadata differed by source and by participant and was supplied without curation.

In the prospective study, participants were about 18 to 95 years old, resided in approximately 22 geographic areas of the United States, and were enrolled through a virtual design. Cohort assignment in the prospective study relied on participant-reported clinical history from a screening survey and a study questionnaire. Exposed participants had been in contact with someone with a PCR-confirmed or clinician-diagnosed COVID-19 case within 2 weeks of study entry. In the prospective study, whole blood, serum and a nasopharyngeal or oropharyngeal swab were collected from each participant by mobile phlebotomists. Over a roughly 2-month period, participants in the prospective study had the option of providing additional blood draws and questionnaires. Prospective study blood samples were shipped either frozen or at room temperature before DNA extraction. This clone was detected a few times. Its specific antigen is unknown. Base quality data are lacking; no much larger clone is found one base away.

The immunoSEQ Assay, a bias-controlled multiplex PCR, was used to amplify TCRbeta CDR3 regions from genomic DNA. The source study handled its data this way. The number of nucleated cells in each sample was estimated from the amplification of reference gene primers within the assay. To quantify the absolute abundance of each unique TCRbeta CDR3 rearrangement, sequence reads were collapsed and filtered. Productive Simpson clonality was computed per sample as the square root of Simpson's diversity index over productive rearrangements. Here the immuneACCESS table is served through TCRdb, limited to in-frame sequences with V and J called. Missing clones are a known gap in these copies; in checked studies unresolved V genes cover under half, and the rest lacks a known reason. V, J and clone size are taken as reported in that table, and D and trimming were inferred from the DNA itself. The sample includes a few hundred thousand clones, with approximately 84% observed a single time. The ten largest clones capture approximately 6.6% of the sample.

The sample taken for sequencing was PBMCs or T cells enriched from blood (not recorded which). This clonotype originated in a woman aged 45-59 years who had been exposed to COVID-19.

Read as DNA, the sequence is TGTGCCAGCAGCCAGACGGGTGGGGCCAACGTCCTGACTTTC. It translates to CASSQTGGANVLTF. This chain is built from TRBV3-1 (or the pseudogene TRBV3-2) and TRBJ2-6, with no confident D gene call. The junction carries 6 bases between V and J, which are trimmed by 3 bases and 3 bases respectively. According to the germline V gene (reference sequence), CDR1 reads LGHDT and CDR2 reads YNNKEL. The CDR3 spans 14 residues, from the cysteine through the phenylalanine. The CDR3 DNA has 42 bases and is translated from base 1.